Each of the 8 T cell receptor beta chains below was sequenced from the same sample in a study of cytomegalovirus exposure and HLA in healthy donors. Clones were read by immunoSEQ multiplex PCR, and TCRdb kept only the in-frame ones, dropping some. The repertoire includes around 80,000 clones, roughly 96% of them detected once, and more than 0.65% sits in the top ten. The sample consisted of PBMCs. The receptors here all came from a woman aged 18-29 years in good health and CMV-seronegative.

The chain has TRBV30 and TRBJ1-2, with D possibly being TRBD1 (6 bases). The CDR3 is 13 residues long. Germline values: CDR1 GTSNPN, CDR2 SVGIG (reference sequence). V was shortened by 3 bases and J by 7 bases, with 15 bases between the two germline ends. This chain's CDR3 is CAWSRQAGAGYTF. The CDR3 coding sequence is TGTGCCTGGAGCAGACAGGCCGGGGCTGGCTACACCTTC.

A single count supports this clone. The rearrangement links TRBV4-3 to TRBJ1-1; the match to TRBD1 covers 7 bases. V lost 1 base and J lost 4; bases outside the gene matches: 6. CDR3 length equals 15 residues. Germline assignment: CDR1 LGHNA and CDR2 YSLEER. The CDR3 nucleotides read TGCGCCAGCAGCCAAGGACAGGGCTGGGGCACTGAAGCTTTCTTT. Amino acid sequence: CASSQGQGWGTEAFF.

This chain connects TRBV11-2 to TRBJ2-4; D gene uncertain. V was cut by 2 bases and J by 0 bases, with 11 bases left in between. The germline CDR1 and CDR2 sequences are SGHAT and FQNNGV. The CDR3 extends over 16 amino acids. CDR3 sequence: CASSLSESLAKNIQYF. The DNA of the CDR3 is TGTGCCAGCAGCTTATCCGAGTCCCTAGCCAAAAACATTCAGTACTTC. Using reference TRBV11-2 and TRBJ2-4 for the parts outside the CDR3, the full variable domain is EAGVAQSPRYKIIEKRQSVAFWCNPISGHATLYWYQQILGQGPKLLIQFQNNGVVDDSQLPKDRFSAERLKGVDSTLKIQPAKLEDSAVYLCASSLSESLAKNIQYFGAGTRLSVL.

This chain links TRBV5-4 with TRBJ2-1; a weak D match, TRBD2 (6 bases). V shed 0 bases and J shed 7 bases, with 11 bases lying between them. The germline V gene has CDR1 SGHNT and CDR2 YYREEE (reference sequence). This CDR3 contains 14 residues. CDR3 sequence reads: CASSLEVGGNEQFF. The CDR3, as DNA: TGTGCCAGCAGCTTGGAGGTAGGAGGGAATGAGCAGTTCTTC.

DNA for the CDR3: TGCGCCAGCAGCTTGCGCAGCCAAGAGACCCAGTACTTC. Its translation is CASSLRSQETQYF. The rearrangement joins TRBV5-1 to TRBJ2-5; D is uncertain. CDR3 size: 13 residues. Between the trimmed V and J ends, which lost 1 base and 1 base, there was a span of 5 bases. Germline values: CDR1 SGHRS, CDR2 YFSETQ.

The chain joins TRBV7-2 to TRBJ2-5; D is uncertain. Looked up from germline, CDR1 is SGHTA and CDR2 is FQGNSA. Between the trimmed V and J ends, which lost 2 bases and 1 base, there was a span of 8 bases. This CDR3 is 14 amino acids long. The CDR3 DNA sequence: TGTGCCAGCAGCTTAAAACACAGCCAAGAGACCCAGTACTTC. This encodes CASSLKHSQETQYF.

V usage is TRBV29-1 and J usage is TRBJ2-1; D is possibly TRBD2 (6 bases). Trimming stripped 4 bases from V and 0 bases from J, with 13 bases between. Germline V gene sequence: CDR1 SQVTM, CDR2 ANQGSEA. The CDR3 is 15 amino acids. Here the CDR3 DNA reads TGCAGCGTTGGGCTGACTAGGATCTCCTACAATGAGCAGTTCTTC. Translated: CSVGLTRISYNEQFF.

The chain recombines TRBV7-9 with TRBJ2-7; TRBD1 aligns across 7 bases. The V gene end was trimmed by 5 bases and the J gene end by 1 base; junction bases not matched to a gene: 8. CDR1 and CDR2 (germline): SEHNR, FQNEAQ (reference sequence). The CDR3 totals 15 residues. CDR3 protein: CASSRQGDQSYEQYF. DNA of the CDR3: TGTGCCAGCAGCCGACAGGGCGACCAGTCCTACGAGCAGTACTTC. Full variable domain (rest looked up from reference TRBV7-9 and TRBJ2-7): DTGVSQNPRHKITKRGQNVTFRCDPISEHNRLYWYRQTLGQGPEFLTYFQNEAQLEKSRLLSDRFSAERPKGSFSTLEIQRTEQGDSAMYLCASSRQGDQSYEQYFGPGTRLTVT.